This T cell receptor (beta chain) was sequenced during a study of blood T cell repertoires in COVID-19. The CDR3 totals 17 residues. With 1 base removed from V and 1 base from J, the gap between germline ends came to 14 bases. Germline loops: CDR1 MNHEY, CDR2 SMNVEV (reference sequence). How the authors handled the data: Amplification of reference gene primers was used by the study to estimate nucleated cell counts. TCRdb's table, derived via immunoSEQ multiplex PCR, lists solely in-frame clones and lacks some. From that table come the V and J calls and clone size; the DNA was used to work out D and trimming. The repertoire holds 140,000 or so clones, with around 83% as singletons.

Sequencing was done on a sample of peripheral blood. This TCR was sampled from a man aged 60 to 75 with active or convalescent COVID-19. J is TRBJ2-4 and V is TRBV27; D is possibly TRBD1 (5 bases). The DNA of the CDR3 is TGTGCCAGCAGTTTATACCCGATAAGGGGTGCCAAAAACATTCAGTACTTC. This translates into CASSLYPIRGAKNIQYF.